The 15 T cell receptor beta chains reported below all come from one sample, sequenced in a study of T-cell reconstitution after alpha-beta-depleted transplantation in children. The TCRbeta library incorporated unique molecular identifiers. TCRdb independently ran MiXCR on the PCR reads; one entry per CDR3 protein. The sample holds about 610,000 distinct CDR3 sequences, 8% to 11% seen once. Sequenced here: PBMCs from the stem cell graft donor, sampled from the stem cell graft. All receptors derive from a human donor who donated a stem cell graft to a child with acute myeloid leukemia.

This clonotype was observed a handful of times. The genes are TRBV23-1 and TRBJ1-1; 10 nucleotides agree with TRBD1. TRBV23-1 has ORF status, its function being uncertain. The length of the CDR3 is 18 residues. After removal of 4 bases from V and 4 bases from J, the junction contained 15 bases not matched to a gene. The CDR3 nucleotides read TGCGCCAGCAGTCTCGACGGGACAGGGGCACGGGGGGGCACTGAAGCTTTCTTT. It codes for CASSLDGTGARGGTEAFF.

This clonotype came up many times. The rearrangement joins TRBV21-1 to TRBJ2-5; the D call in the table, TRBD1, was not verified against the DNA. TRBV21-1 is an annotated pseudogene. The CDR3 runs 15 residues. This CDR3 reads CASGSTQGPQETQYF. CDR3 bases: TGTGCCAGCGGTTCAACACAGGGGCCTCAAGAGACCCAGTACTTC.

This clonotype was detected ten times or more. This chain connects TRBV5-1 to TRBJ2-5; TRBD2 aligns across 12 bases. Germline V lookup: CDR1 SGHRS, CDR2 YFSETQ. Unmatched junction bases numbered 4, after V lost 5 bases and J lost 2 bases. There are 15 residues in the CDR3. The CDR3 DNA reads TGCGCCAGCAGACGACTAGCGGGAGAACAAGAGACCCAGTACTTC. Its translation: CASRRLAGEQETQYF.

This clonotype was seen ten or more times. This chain links TRBV9 with TRBJ2-5, with 7 bases matching TRBD2. Germline V gene sequence: CDR1 SGDLS, CDR2 YYNGEE. CDR3 length: 14 amino acids. With V trimmed by 6 bases and J by 5 bases, 10 bases remained unmatched. The CDR3 reads CASTSGSGGETQYF. The CDR3 DNA follows: TGTGCCAGCACCTCTGGATCCGGGGGGGAGACCCAGTACTTC.

This clonotype was counted many times. The chain combines TRBV7-9 with TRBJ2-3; D remains unclear. Trimming pared 5 bases from V and 4 bases from J, leaving 7 bases between. The CDR3 is 12 amino acids. Germline V gene data show CDR1 as SEHNR and CDR2 as FQNEAQ (reference sequence). The chain's CDR3 is CASSPVSDTQYF. Written as DNA, the CDR3 is TGTGCCAGCAGCCCGGTGTCAGATACGCAGTATTTT. The full variable domain, in which reference TRBV7-9 and TRBJ2-3 provide the parts outside the CDR3, is DTGVSQNPRHKITKRGQNVTFRCDPISEHNRLYWYRQTLGQGPEFLTYFQNEAQLEKSRLLSDRFSAERPKGSFSTLEIQRTEQGDSAMYLCASSPVSDTQYFGPGTRLTVL.

This clonotype was detected many times. The J gene is TRBJ2-5, the V gene TRBV7-2; maybe TRBD1 (5 bases). Germline CDR1 and CDR2: SGHTA and FQGNSA. V gave up 0 bases and J gave up 2 bases, with 10 bases separating them. There are 15 residues in the CDR3. CDR3 DNA: TGTGCCAGCAGCTTAGCTAGTAGGACACAAGAGACCCAGTACTTC. As protein: CASSLASRTQETQYF.

This clonotype turned up a few times. The J gene is TRBJ2-7, the V gene TRBV6-2 or TRBV6-3; TRBD2 agrees at 11 bases. Unmatched junction bases numbered 9, after V lost 8 bases and J lost 6 bases. In germline, CDR1 is MNHEY, CDR2 SVGEGT. This CDR3 has 14 residues. The CDR3 DNA sequence: TGTGCCAGCTCTCTACTAGCGGGAGTCGCCGAGCAGTACTTC. Encoded protein: CASSLLAGVAEQYF.

This clonotype was seen only a few times. The V gene is TRBV7-2, the J gene TRBJ2-3, with a tentative D call TRBD2 (5 bases). CDR3 length equals 14 residues. Germline CDR1 reads SGHTA; CDR2 reads FQGNSA. V lost 6 bases and J 2 bases, leaving 12 bases between the germline ends. The CDR3 region is CASSPRTYTDTQYF. The CDR3 DNA follows: TGTGCCAGCAGTCCCAGGACTTACACAGATACGCAGTATTTT. Complete variable domain (other parts from reference TRBV7-2 and TRBJ2-3): GAGVSQSPSNKVTEKGKDVELRCDPISGHTALYWYRQSLGQGLEFLIYFQGNSAPDKSGLPSDRFSAERTGGSVSTLTIQRTQQEDSAVYLCASSPRTYTDTQYFGPGTRLTVL.

This clonotype was recorded a few times. The chain carries TRBV29-1 and TRBJ2-3; TRBD2 aligns across 9 bases. The V gene end was trimmed by 3 bases and the J gene end by 5 bases; junction bases not matched to a gene: 6. The CDR3 runs to 14 residues. The germline V gene encodes CDR1 SQVTM and CDR2 ANQGSEA. The CDR3 DNA sequence: TGCAGCGTTGACGCTAGCGGGATTAGAGATACGCAGTATTTT. It encodes CSVDASGIRDTQYF.

The rearrangement joins TRBV24-1 to TRBJ2-3, with 16 bases matching TRBD2. The V gene end was trimmed by 2 bases and the J gene end by 0 bases; junction bases not matched to a gene: 10. The CDR3 extends over 21 amino acids. Looked up from germline, CDR1 is KGHDR and CDR2 is SFDVKD. The CDR3: CATSDYGGLAGGRLSTDTQYF. CDR3 DNA sequence: TGTGCCACCAGTGATTATGGGGGACTAGCGGGAGGGAGACTCAGCACAGATACGCAGTATTTT.

The sample holds many counts of this clonotype. This sequence joins TRBV4-3 and TRBJ2-5, with D tentatively TRBD2 (5 bases). This CDR3 has 12 residues. V lost 9 bases to trimming and J lost 4 bases, with 12 bases between them. The germline V gene encodes CDR1 LGHNA and CDR2 YSLEER. CDR3 residues: CARLRVRETQYF. The CDR3 bases are TGCGCCAGGCTGAGGGTTCGAGAGACCCAGTACTTC.

This clonotype was detected many times. The chain uses TRBV20-1 and TRBJ2-1; maybe TRBD2 (6 bases). Germline lookup yields CDR1 DFQATT and CDR2 SNEGSKA (reference sequence). The CDR3 consists of 15 residues. Trimming removed 7 bases from V and 0 bases from J, with 16 bases in between. The CDR3 DNA reads as TGCAGTGTCCAACGACTAGTGAGCTCCTACAATGAGCAGTTCTTC. Translated: CSVQRLVSSYNEQFF.

This clonotype was seen more than once but under ten times. The chain carries TRBV18 and TRBJ2-1, with D maybe TRBD2 (8 bases). With 4 bases removed from V and 2 bases from J, the gap between germline ends came to 15 bases. The CDR3 has 16 amino acids. Germline V gene data show CDR1 as KGHSH and CDR2 as LQKENI. CDR3 sequence reads: CASSRGRQGAYNEQFF. CDR3 nucleotide sequence: TGTGCCAGCTCACGCGGGAGGCAGGGGGCCTACAATGAGCAGTTCTTC.

This clonotype was recorded a few times. The V call is TRBV9, the J call TRBJ2-1; 12 nucleotides align to TRBD2. Germline CDR1 SGDLS, CDR2 YYNGEE. The CDR3 is 16 residues long. The J segment lost 9 bases and the V segment lost 0 bases, leaving 7 bases of the junction unmatched. CDR3 DNA: TGTGCCAGCAGCGTAGCGGCGGGACTAGCGGGCCTTGAGCAGTTCTTC. Translating it yields CASSVAAGLAGLEQFF.

This clonotype was counted a few times. The chain carries TRBV5-4 and TRBJ2-5; D gene unclear. Germline assignment: CDR1 SGHNT and CDR2 YYREEE (reference sequence). This CDR3 spans 13 amino acids. The V gene lost 2 bases and the J gene lost 3 bases, with 8 bases spanning the gap. The CDR3 nucleotides read TGTGCCAGCAGCTTTGGGCGGAAAGAGACCCAGTACTTC. Its translation is CASSFGRKETQYF. The full variable domain, rest sourced from reference TRBV5-4 and TRBJ2-5, is ETGVTQSPTHLIKTRGQQVTLRCSSQSGHNTVSWYQQALGQGPQFIFQYYREEENGRGNFPPRFSGLQFPNYSSELNVNALELDDSALYLCASSFGRKETQYFGPGTRLLVL.